This entry features one TCR beta chain sequence. A single record per CDR3 protein comes from TCRdb applying MiXCR to the RACE reads. The sample includes tens of thousands of distinct CDR3 sequences, approximately 9.7% of them seen just once. Indicated time point: healthy volunteer bleed at 2 weeks. Unfractionated whole blood yielded the extracted total RNA. The data were taken from a study of human T cells and chemical hapten exposure. The length of the CDR3 is 14 residues. Germline values: CDR1 DFQATT, CDR2 SNEGSKA (reference sequence). J was trimmed by 5 bases and V by 6 bases; bases with no gene match: 7.

The TCR comes from a female donor in good health. Some clones in this sample may be carry-over from other donors' samples. The sequencing input was whole blood. The chain joins TRBV20-1 to TRBJ2-2, with 9 bases that match TRBD2. The CDR3 spells CSAIPSGVTGELFF. The CDR3 region has the DNA TGCAGTGCCATCCCTAGCGGGGTAACCGGGGAGCTGTTTTTT.